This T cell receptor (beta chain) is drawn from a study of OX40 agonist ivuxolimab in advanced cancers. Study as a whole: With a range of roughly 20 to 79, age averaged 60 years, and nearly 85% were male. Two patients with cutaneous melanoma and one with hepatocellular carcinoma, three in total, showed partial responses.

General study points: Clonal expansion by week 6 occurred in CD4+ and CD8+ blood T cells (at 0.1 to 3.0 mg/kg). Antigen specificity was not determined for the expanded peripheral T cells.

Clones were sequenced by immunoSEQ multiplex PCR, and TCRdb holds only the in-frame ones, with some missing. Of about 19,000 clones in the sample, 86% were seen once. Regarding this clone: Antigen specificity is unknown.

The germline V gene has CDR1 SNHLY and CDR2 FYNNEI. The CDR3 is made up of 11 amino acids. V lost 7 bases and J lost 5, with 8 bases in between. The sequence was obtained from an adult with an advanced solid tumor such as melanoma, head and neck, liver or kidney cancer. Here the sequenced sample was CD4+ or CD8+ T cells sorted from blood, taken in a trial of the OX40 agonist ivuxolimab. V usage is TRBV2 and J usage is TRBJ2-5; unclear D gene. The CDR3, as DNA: TGTGCCAGCATTCTTTCGGAGACCCAGTACTTC. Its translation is CASILSETQYF.